The 13 T cell receptor beta chains below all came from one sample that was sequenced in a study of regulatory T cells in long-lasting Graves disease. As to time point: persistent/refractory GD, antithyroid drugs over 5 years with positive TRAb. PBMC RNA served as the TCR library source. iRepertoire HTBI primers and Arm-PCR of CDR3 regions built TCR beta libraries. Each CDR3 protein is one row after TCRdb ran MiXCR on the multiplex PCR reads. The data contain about 460,000 distinct CDR3 sequences, about 20% of them singletons. Sequences were derived from peripheral blood mononuclear cells (PBMCs), sampled when the disease was refractory, from a patient treated with antithyroid drugs. The receptors shown here come from a female donor with Graves disease.

The sample holds a few counts of this clonotype. This chain uses TRBV4-2 with TRBJ1-4; D is unresolved. There are 17 residues in the CDR3. V lost 0 bases, J lost 12 bases, and 23 bases lay in between. CDR1 is LGHNA, CDR2 YNFKEQ, per germline. CDR3: CASSQEASVARLGELFF. The CDR3 DNA follows: TGTGCCAGCAGCCAAGAGGCTTCTGTCGCCCGCCTTGGGGAACTGTTTTTT.

This clonotype was recorded many times. The genes are TRBV6-2 or TRBV6-3 and TRBJ1-1, with D tentatively TRBD1 (5 bases). CDR1 MNHEY and CDR2 SVGEGT come from the germline V gene. V was cut by 2 bases and J by 5 bases, with 18 bases left in between. The CDR3 consists of 16 residues. The CDR3 is CASSYHPTAWGTEAFF. In DNA form, the CDR3 reads TGTGCCAGCAGTTACCATCCGACGGCATGGGGGACTGAAGCTTTCTTT.

This clonotype was observed at least ten times. The chain couples TRBV28 to TRBJ1-6; possibly TRBD1 for D (6 bases). Germline V gene data show CDR1 as MDHEN and CDR2 as SYDVKM. The CDR3 contains 15 residues. The V and J ends lost 5 bases and 9 bases respectively, with 17 bases between them. The CDR3 DNA sequence: TGTGCCAGCAGTCCCCTCCGACAGGACGTTTCACCCCTCCACTTT. Its translation: CASSPLRQDVSPLHF.

This chain connects TRBV29-1 to TRBJ1-2; maybe TRBD1 (5 bases). Germline V lookup: CDR1 SQVTM, CDR2 ANQGSEA. Trimming pared 7 bases from V and 2 bases from J, leaving 11 bases between. The CDR3 extends over 12 amino acids. CDR3 DNA sequence: TGCAGCGATCGGGAGGGGAACTATGGCTACACCTTC. Protein: CSDREGNYGYTF.

This clonotype occurred many times. This chain's CDR3 is CASGFPTYGERQPQHF. The DNA for the CDR3 is TGTGCTAGTGGTTTCCCTACCTACGGGGAAAGGCAGCCCCAGCATTTT. The genes are TRBV12-5 and TRBJ1-5, with D unresolved. The CDR3 is 16 residues long. CDR1 is LGHNT and CDR2 is FRNRAP in the germline V gene. Trimming pared 3 bases from V and 7 bases from J, leaving 19 bases between.

The chain couples TRBV5-6 to TRBJ2-1, with unresolved D. CDR1 and CDR2 from the germline V gene are SGHDT and YYEEEE. This CDR3 spans 14 amino acids. V lost 3 bases and J lost 0, with 7 bases in between. This CDR3 reads CASSSAASYNEQFF. CDR3 nucleotides: TGTGCCAGCAGCTCTGCGGCCTCCTACAATGAGCAGTTCTTC. Filled out from reference TRBV5-6 and TRBJ2-1, the complete variable domain reads DAGVTQSPTHLIKTRGQQVTLRCSPKSGHDTVSWYQQALGQGPQFIFQYYEEEERQRGNFPDRFSGHQFPNYSSELNVNALLLGDSALYLCASSSAASYNEQFFGPGTRLTVL.

Turning to this clonotype: A read error may be the cause here, since a much bigger clone is one base away. The chain employs TRBV7-2 and TRBJ1-5; D call uncertain. The CDR3 covers 12 residues. The germline V gene encodes CDR1 SGHTA and CDR2 FQGNSA. CDR3 residues: CAGSPYGQPQHF. In DNA form, the CDR3 reads TGTGCCGGCAGCCCATACGGTCAGCCCCAGCATTTT.

For this clonotype: This sequence may be a read error, since a much larger clone differs from it by one base. V usage is TRBV6-2 or TRBV6-3 and J usage is TRBJ2-7; D is undetermined. CDR1 is MNHEY, CDR2 SVGEGT, per germline. V lost 2 bases and J 2 bases, leaving 19 bases between the germline ends. CDR3 size: 17 residues. The CDR3 spells CASSYGRRRSSPYEQYF. The CDR3 DNA sequence: TGTGCCAGCAGTTACGGACGACGTAGGAGTAGCCCCTACGAGCAGTACTTC.

This clonotype was seen ten or more times. The chain carries TRBV28 and TRBJ1-2; the D is unclear. Trimming shortened V by 5 bases and J by 5 bases, and 18 bases separated the two germline ends. This CDR3 spans 15 amino acids. The germline V gene has CDR1 MDHEN and CDR2 SYDVKM. CDR3 nucleotides: TGTGCCAGCAGTGACCGACAAGGCCTAGGGTATGGCTACACCTTC. It translates to CASSDRQGLGYGYTF.

This clonotype was picked up many times. This chain joins TRBV28 and TRBJ2-7; D unresolved. V was clipped by 10 bases and J by 4 bases, with 20 bases between them. The CDR3 extends over 14 amino acids. Per the germline V gene, CDR1 is MDHEN and CDR2 is SYDVKM. CDR3 DNA: TGTGCCACAACAGAGCCGGCTGGCACTTACGAGCAGTACTTC. It yields the protein CATTEPAGTYEQYF. Looking up the rest from reference TRBV28 and TRBJ2-7 gives the full variable domain: DVKVTQSSRYLVKRTGEKVFLECVQDMDHENMFWYRQDPGLGLRLIYFSYDVKMKEKGDIPEGYSVSREKKERFSLILESASTNQTSMYLCATTEPAGTYEQYFGPGTRLTVT.

The chain uses TRBV12-3 or TRBV12-4 and TRBJ2-2; 7 bases fit TRBD1. This CDR3 spans 17 amino acids. V gave up 7 bases and J gave up 0 bases; unmatched junction bases: 11. CDR3 sequence reads: CASTLSPGGTNTGELFF. The CDR3 nucleotides are TGTGCCAGCACCTTATCTCCAGGGGGTACGAACACCGGGGAGCTGTTTTTT.

The sample holds a few counts of this clonotype. The chain is built from TRBV7-3 and TRBJ1-1; D is uncertain. Between the trimmed V and J ends, which lost 4 bases and 0 bases, there was a span of 12 bases. The length of the CDR3 is 15 residues. Germline loops: CDR1 SGHTA, CDR2 FQGTGA. This chain's CDR3 is CASSSPGSMNTEAFF. The CDR3 coding sequence is TGTGCCAGCAGCTCCCCGGGATCTATGAACACTGAAGCTTTCTTT.

The table lists this clonotype with a few counts. A junction end diverges from the germline sequence, so it may reflect a read error. The V and J genes are TRBV7-7 and TRBJ2-5; 8 nucleotides match TRBD1. Germline V gene lookup returns CDR1 SSHAT and CDR2 FNYEAQ (reference sequence). The CDR3 has 13 amino acids. The CDR3 DNA sequence: TGTGCTAGCAGCAAGGACAGGGAAGAGACCCAGTACTTC. Amino acids: CASSKDREETQYF.